One sample yielded the 18 T cell receptor beta chains listed below, sequenced in a study of blood T cell repertoires in COVID-19. This table comes from immunoSEQ multiplex PCR, and its TCRdb copy is limited to in-frame clones, with some not included. The data hold 210,000 or so clones, with just under 90% observed a single time. The sequenced sample consisted of peripheral blood. The receptors shown here come from a man younger than 40 with COVID-19, enrolled during active disease.

This rearrangement joins TRBV6-2 or TRBV6-3 to TRBJ2-5; 10 bases are shared with TRBD2. J lost 1 base, V lost 5 bases, and 4 bases had no gene match. The CDR3 sequence is 15 residues long. From germline, CDR1 is MNHEY and CDR2 SVGEGT. The CDR3 loop reads CASSEGLAFQETQYF. In DNA form, the CDR3 reads TGTGCCAGCAGTGAGGGACTAGCGTTCCAAGAGACCCAGTACTTC.

The chain uses TRBV6-5 and TRBJ2-5; the match to TRBD2 covers 9 bases. J lost 5 bases, V lost 4 bases, and 11 bases had no gene match. CDR1 and CDR2 (germline): MNHEY, SVGAGI. The CDR3 contains 16 residues. The CDR3 reads CASSSVGREGLETQYF. The CDR3 DNA sequence: TGTGCCAGCAGTTCAGTGGGGCGGGAGGGCCTTGAGACCCAGTACTTC.

This rearrangement joins TRBV3-1 (or the pseudogene TRBV3-2) to TRBJ2-1; 9 bases are a match to TRBD2. V trimming: 2 bases; J trimming: 15 bases; junction bases outside the gene matches: 8. Germline V gene data show CDR1 as LGHDT and CDR2 as YNNKEL (reference sequence). The CDR3 sequence is 13 residues long. The CDR3 DNA follows: TGTGCCAGCAGCCAAAGATTAGCGGGAGTCCTGTTCTTC. This codes for CASSQRLAGVLFF.

This clone was seen only once. V is TRBV27 and J is TRBJ1-4, with 8 bases lining up with TRBD1. The CDR3 covers 15 residues. V trimming: 2 bases; J trimming: 6 bases; junction bases outside the gene matches: 5. CDR1 and CDR2 (germline): MNHEY, SMNVEV (reference sequence). The CDR3 loop reads CASSLGSGGHEKLFF. CDR3 nucleotides: TGTGCCAGCAGTTTAGGTTCAGGGGGCCATGAAAAACTGTTTTTT.

The chain links TRBV9 to TRBJ2-3, with a weak D call TRBD1 (6 bases). The CDR3 is 15 amino acids. V was trimmed by 3 bases and J by 3 bases, leaving 14 bases between them. Germline V gives CDR1 SGDLS, CDR2 YYNGEE. CDR3 residues: CASSARTVSTDTQYF. CDR3 in DNA: TGTGCCAGCAGCGCCAGGACAGTTTCAACAGATACGCAGTATTTT.

The V gene is TRBV7-6, the J gene TRBJ1-1; D remains unclear. V was clipped by 0 bases and J by 4 bases, with 9 bases between them. The length of the CDR3 is 14 residues. CDR1 SGHVS and CDR2 FNYEAQ come from the germline V gene. This CDR3 is CASSLAGSGTEAFF. The CDR3 DNA reads as TGTGCCAGCAGCTTAGCTGGGTCGGGCACTGAAGCTTTCTTT.

There are a few counts of this clone. The rearrangement uses TRBV6-5 and TRBJ1-3; no clear D gene. The germline gives CDR1 MNHEY, CDR2 SVGAGI. The CDR3 runs to 15 residues. The ends were cut back, 0 bases at V and 1 base at J, with 7 bases in the middle. The CDR3 spells CASSYSYSSGNTIYF. The CDR3 DNA follows: TGTGCCAGCAGTTACTCGTACAGTTCTGGAAACACCATATATTTT.

The chain employs TRBV6-6 and TRBJ1-4; D possibly corresponds to TRBD1 (5 bases). There are 15 residues in the CDR3. CDR1 is MNHNY, CDR2 SVGAGI, per germline (reference sequence). Trimming removed 5 bases at V and 9 bases at J, with 19 bases between. In nucleotides, the CDR3 is TGTGCCAGCAGTAACGCCCACGGGACTTCTCAAAAACTGTTTTTT. As protein: CASSNAHGTSQKLFF.

A few counts support this clone. CDR3: CARLKTEFGYTF. The DNA for the CDR3 is TGTGCCAGACTAAAGACCGAGTTCGGCTACACCTTC. The chain uses TRBV2 and TRBJ1-2; D is undetermined. Trimming took 9 bases from V and 8 from J, leaving 16 bases between them. Per the germline V gene, CDR1 is SNHLY and CDR2 is FYNNEI. This CDR3 region has 12 residues.

The chain uses TRBV7-2 and TRBJ2-5; perhaps TRBD2 as D (6 bases). From germline, CDR1 is SGHTA and CDR2 FQGNSA. CDR3 size: 14 residues. V dropped 5 bases and J dropped 3 bases, with 13 bases sitting between them. The CDR3 reads CASSPSSAEETQYF. CDR3 nucleotide sequence: TGTGCCAGCAGCCCCTCTAGCGCCGAAGAGACCCAGTACTTC. Filled out from reference TRBV7-2 and TRBJ2-5, the complete variable domain reads GAGVSQSPSNKVTEKGKDVELRCDPISGHTALYWYRQSLGQGLEFLIYFQGNSAPDKSGLPSDRFSAERTGGSVSTLTIQRTQQEDSAVYLCASSPSSAEETQYFGPGTRLLVL.

The gene calls are TRBV19 and TRBJ2-1, with 11 bases fitting TRBD2. The V and J ends lost 3 bases and 1 base, in that order; junction bases with no gene match: 5. The V gene's germline CDR1 is LNHDA and CDR2 SQIVND (reference sequence). This CDR3 region has 17 residues. The CDR3 region is CASSMGTSGLSYNEQFF. As DNA, the CDR3 is TGTGCCAGTAGTATGGGGACTAGCGGATTATCCTACAATGAGCAGTTCTTC.

This clone was counted between two and nine times. V gene TRBV5-1 combines with J gene TRBJ1-3; D remains unclear. CDR1 is SGHRS and CDR2 is YFSETQ in the germline V gene. V shed 1 base and J shed 1 base, with 15 bases lying between them. The CDR3 loop spans 17 amino acids. The CDR3 is CASSLSVGLNSGNTIYF. The CDR3 DNA follows: TGCGCCAGCAGCTTGAGTGTCGGGTTAAATTCTGGAAACACCATATATTTT.

CDR3 coding DNA: TGTGCCAGCCGCAAGGGGTGGGATTCACCCCTCCACTTT. Translation gives CASRKGWDSPLHF. The V and J genes are TRBV27 and TRBJ1-6; TRBD1 might be the D (5 bases). CDR3 length equals 13 residues. The germline CDR1 and CDR2 sequences are MNHEY and SMNVEV (reference sequence). Trimming removed 8 bases at V and 8 bases at J, with 13 bases between.

This clone has just one count. The chain is built from TRBV30 and TRBJ2-7; 7 bases are shared with TRBD1. The CDR3 contains 14 residues. Germline V gene data show CDR1 as GTSNPN and CDR2 as SVGIG (reference sequence). The J segment lost 2 bases and the V segment lost 3 bases, leaving 7 bases of the junction unmatched. For the CDR3, the DNA is TGTGCCTGGAGAGGACAGGCGGGTGCCTACGAGCAGTACTTC. Residues: CAWRGQAGAYEQYF.

V usage is TRBV28 and J usage is TRBJ2-7, with 7 bases lining up with TRBD2. The CDR3 runs to 13 residues. Germline assignment: CDR1 MDHEN and CDR2 SYDVKM. V lost 2 bases to trimming and J lost 5 bases; unmatched junction nucleotides: 3. CDR3 amino acids: CASSLGGRDEQYF. For the CDR3, the DNA is TGTGCCAGCAGTTTAGGGGGGAGGGACGAGCAGTACTTC.

The chain has TRBV24-1 and TRBJ2-7; 12 bases map to TRBD1. V trimming: 3 bases; J trimming: 4 bases; junction bases outside the gene matches: 9. The CDR3 sequence is 17 residues long. Germline values: CDR1 KGHDR, CDR2 SFDVKD. CDR3 nucleotide sequence: TGTGCCACCAGTGATACTAAGGGGACAGGGGGCAAGTACGAGCAGTACTTC. It is translated as CATSDTKGTGGKYEQYF.

V usage is TRBV19 and J usage is TRBJ1-1; TRBD1 is a possible D gene (6 bases). Trimming shortened V by 9 bases and J by 5 bases, and 22 bases separated the two germline ends. Germline CDR1 reads LNHDA; CDR2 reads SQIVND (reference sequence). The CDR3 length is 15 residues. CDR3 nucleotide sequence: TGTGCCAGCCCGGCCAGGGGTGAGTTGGGTACTGAAGCTTTCTTT. Protein sequence: CASPARGELGTEAFF.

This clone was seen a single time. CDR3 amino acids: CATSRAPGDNEQFF. DNA for the CDR3: TGTGCCACCAGCAGAGCGCCGGGAGACAATGAGCAGTTCTTC. The chain has TRBV15 and TRBJ2-1; tentative D call: TRBD2 (6 bases). Per germline, CDR1 LNHNV and CDR2 YYDKDF (reference sequence). CDR3 length: 14 residues. V was clipped by 1 base and J by 5 bases, with 9 bases between them.